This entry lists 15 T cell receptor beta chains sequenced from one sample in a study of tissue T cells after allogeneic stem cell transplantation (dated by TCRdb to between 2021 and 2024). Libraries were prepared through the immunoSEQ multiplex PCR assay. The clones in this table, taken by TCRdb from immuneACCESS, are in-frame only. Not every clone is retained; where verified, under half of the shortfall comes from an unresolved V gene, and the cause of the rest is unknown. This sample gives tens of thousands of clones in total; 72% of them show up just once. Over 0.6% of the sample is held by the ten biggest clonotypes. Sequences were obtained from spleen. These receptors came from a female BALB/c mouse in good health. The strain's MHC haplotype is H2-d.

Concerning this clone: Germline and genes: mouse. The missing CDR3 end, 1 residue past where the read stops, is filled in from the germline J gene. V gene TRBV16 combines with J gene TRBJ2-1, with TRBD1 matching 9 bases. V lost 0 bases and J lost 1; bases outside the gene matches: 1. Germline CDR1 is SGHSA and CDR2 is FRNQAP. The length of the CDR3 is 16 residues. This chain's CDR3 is CASSLEGQGNYAEQFF. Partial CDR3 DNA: TGTGCAAGCAGCTTAGAGGGACAGGGAAACTATGCTGAGCAGTTC.

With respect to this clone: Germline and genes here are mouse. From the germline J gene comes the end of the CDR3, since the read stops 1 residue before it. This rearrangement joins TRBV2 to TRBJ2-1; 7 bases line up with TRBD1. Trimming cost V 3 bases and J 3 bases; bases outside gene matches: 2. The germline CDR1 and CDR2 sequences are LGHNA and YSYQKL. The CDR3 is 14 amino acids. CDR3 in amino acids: CASSHPGGYAEQFF. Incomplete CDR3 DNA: TGTGCCAGCAGCCACCCAGGGGGCTATGCTGAGCAGTTC.

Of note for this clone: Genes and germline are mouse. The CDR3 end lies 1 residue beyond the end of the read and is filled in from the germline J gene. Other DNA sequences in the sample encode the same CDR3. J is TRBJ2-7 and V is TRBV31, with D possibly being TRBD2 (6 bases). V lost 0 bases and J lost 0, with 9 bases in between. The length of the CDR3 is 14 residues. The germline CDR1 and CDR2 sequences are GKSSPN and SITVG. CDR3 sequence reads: CAWSLWGSSYEQYF. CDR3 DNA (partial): TGTGCCTGGAGTCTATGGGGGAGCTCCTATGAACAGTAC.

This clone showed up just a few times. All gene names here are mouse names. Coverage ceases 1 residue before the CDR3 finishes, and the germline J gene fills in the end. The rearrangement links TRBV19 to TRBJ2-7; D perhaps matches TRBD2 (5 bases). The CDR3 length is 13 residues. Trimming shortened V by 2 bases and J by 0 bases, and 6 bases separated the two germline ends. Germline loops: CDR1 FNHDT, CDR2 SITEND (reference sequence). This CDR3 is CASSIWDSYEQYF. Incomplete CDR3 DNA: TGTGCCAGCAGTATCTGGGACTCCTATGAACAGTAC. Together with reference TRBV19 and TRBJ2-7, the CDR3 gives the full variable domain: GGIITQTPKFLIGQEGQKLTLKCQQNFNHDTMYWYRQDSGKGLRLIYYSITENDLQKGDLSEGYDASREKKSSFSLTVTSAQKNEMAVFLCASSIWDSYEQYFGPGTRLTVL.

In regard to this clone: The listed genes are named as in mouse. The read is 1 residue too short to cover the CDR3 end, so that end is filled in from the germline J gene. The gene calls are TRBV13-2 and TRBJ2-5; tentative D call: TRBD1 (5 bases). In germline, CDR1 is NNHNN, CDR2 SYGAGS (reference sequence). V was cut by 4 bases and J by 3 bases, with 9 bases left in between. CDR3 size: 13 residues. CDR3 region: CASGRAGQDTQYF. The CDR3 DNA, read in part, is TGTGCCAGCGGTAGGGCAGGGCAAGACACCCAGTAC.

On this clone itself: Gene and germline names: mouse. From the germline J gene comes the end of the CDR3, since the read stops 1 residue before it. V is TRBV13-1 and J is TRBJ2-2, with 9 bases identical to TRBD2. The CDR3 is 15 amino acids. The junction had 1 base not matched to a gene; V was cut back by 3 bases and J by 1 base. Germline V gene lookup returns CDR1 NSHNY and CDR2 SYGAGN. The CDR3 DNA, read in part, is TGTGCCAGCAGTGGGACTGGGGAAAACACCGGGCAGCTCTAC. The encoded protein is CASSGTGENTGQLY. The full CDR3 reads CASSGTGENTGQLYF.

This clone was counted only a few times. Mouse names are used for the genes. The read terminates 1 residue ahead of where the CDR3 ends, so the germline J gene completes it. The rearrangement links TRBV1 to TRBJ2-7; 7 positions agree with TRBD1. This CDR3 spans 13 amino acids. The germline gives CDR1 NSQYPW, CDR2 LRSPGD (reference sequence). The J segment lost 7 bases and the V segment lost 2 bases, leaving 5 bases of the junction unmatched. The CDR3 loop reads CTCSAKQGREQYF. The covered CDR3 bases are TGCACCTGCAGTGCAAAACAGGGGAGGGAACAGTAC.

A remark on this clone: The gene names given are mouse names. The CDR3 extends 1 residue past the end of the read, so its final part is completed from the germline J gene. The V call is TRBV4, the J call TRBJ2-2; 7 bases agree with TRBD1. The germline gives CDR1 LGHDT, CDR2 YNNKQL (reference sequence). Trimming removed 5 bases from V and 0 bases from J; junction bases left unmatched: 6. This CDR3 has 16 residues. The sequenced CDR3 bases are TGTGCCAGCAGCAAGACAGGGTTTTCAAACACCGGGCAGCTCTAC. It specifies CASSKTGFSNTGQLY. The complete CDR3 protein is CASSKTGFSNTGQLYF.

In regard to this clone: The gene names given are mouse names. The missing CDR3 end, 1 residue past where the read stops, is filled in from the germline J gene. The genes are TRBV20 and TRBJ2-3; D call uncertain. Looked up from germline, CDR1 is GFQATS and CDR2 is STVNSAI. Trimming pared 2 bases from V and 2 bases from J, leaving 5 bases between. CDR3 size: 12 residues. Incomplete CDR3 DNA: TGTGGTGCTAGGCGGGCTGCAGAAACGCTGTAT. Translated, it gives CGARRAAETLY. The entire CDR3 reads CGARRAAETLYF. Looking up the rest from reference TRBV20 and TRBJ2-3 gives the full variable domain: GALVYQYPRRTICKSGTSMRMECQAVGFQATSVAWYRQSPQKTFELIALSTVNSAIKYEQNFTQEKFPISHPNLSFSSMTVLNAYLEDRGLYLCGARRAAETLYFGSGTRLTVL.

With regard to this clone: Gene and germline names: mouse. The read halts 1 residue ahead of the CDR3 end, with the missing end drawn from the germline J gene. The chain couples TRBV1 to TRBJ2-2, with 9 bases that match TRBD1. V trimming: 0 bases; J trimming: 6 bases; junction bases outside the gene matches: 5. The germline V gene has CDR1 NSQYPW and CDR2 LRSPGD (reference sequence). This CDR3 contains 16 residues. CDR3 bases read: TGCACCTGCAGTGCAGATCGGGGACAGGGACCCGGGCAGCTCTAC. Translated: CTCSADRGQGPGQLY. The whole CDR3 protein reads CTCSADRGQGPGQLYF. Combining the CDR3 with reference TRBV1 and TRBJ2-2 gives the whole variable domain VTLLEQNPRWRLVPRGQAVNLRCILKNSQYPWMSWYQQDLQKQLQWLFTLRSPGDKEVKSLPGADYLATRVTDTELRLQVANMSQGRTLYCTCSADRGQGPGQLYFGEGSKLTVL.

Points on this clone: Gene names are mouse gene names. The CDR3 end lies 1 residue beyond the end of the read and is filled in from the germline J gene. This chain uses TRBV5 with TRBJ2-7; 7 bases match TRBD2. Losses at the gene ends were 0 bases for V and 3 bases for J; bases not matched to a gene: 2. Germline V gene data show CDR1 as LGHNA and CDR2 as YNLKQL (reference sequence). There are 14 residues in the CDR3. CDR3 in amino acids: CASSQESGGYEQYF. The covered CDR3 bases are TGTGCCAGCAGCCAAGAATCTGGGGGCTATGAACAGTAC.

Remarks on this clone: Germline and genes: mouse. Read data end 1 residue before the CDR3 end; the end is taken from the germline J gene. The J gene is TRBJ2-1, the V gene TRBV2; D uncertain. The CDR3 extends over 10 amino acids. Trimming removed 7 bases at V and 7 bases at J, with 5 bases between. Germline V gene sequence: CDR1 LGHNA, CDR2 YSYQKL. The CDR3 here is CASKGAEQFF. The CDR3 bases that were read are TGTGCCAGCAAAGGGGCTGAGCAGTTC.

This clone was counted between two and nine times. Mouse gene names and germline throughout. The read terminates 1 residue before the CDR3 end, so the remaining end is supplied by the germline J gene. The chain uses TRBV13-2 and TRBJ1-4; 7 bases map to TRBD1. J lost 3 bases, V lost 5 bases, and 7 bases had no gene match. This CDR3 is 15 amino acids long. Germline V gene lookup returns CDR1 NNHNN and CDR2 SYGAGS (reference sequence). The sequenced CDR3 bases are TGTGCCAGCGGGGGATGGGGGACAGCCAACGAAAGATTATTT. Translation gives CASGGWGTANERLF. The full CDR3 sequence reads CASGGWGTANERLFF.

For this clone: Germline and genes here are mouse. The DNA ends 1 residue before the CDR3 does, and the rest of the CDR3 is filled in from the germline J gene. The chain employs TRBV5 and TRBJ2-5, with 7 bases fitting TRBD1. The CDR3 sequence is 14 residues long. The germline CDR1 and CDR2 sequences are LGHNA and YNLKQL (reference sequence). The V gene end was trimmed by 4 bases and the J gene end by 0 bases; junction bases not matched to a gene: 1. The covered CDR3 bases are TGTGCCAGCAGCCCGGGACAGAACCAAGACACCCAGTAC. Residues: CASSPGQNQDTQY. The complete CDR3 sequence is CASSPGQNQDTQYF.

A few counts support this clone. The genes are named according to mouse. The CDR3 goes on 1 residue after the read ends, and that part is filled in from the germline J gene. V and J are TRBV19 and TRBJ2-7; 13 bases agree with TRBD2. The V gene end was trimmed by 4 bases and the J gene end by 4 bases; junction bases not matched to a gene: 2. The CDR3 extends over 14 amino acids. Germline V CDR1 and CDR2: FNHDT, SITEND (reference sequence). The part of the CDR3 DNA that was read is TGTGCCAGCAGTCGGGACTGGGGGGGTTATGAACAGTAC. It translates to CASSRDWGGYEQY. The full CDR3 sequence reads CASSRDWGGYEQYF.